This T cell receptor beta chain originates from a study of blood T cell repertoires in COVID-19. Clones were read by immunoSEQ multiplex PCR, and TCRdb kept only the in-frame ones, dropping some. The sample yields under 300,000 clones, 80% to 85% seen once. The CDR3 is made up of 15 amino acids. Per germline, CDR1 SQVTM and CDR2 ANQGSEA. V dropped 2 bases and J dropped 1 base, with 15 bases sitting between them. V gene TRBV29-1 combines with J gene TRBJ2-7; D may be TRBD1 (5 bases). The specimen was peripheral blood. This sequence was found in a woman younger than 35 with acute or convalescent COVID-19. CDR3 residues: CSVELGETASYEQYF. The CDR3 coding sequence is TGCAGCGTTGAACTCGGTGAGACAGCTTCCTACGAGCAGTACTTC.